The T cell receptor (beta chain) under discussion was sequenced for a study of prognosis after radiotherapy for stage I lung cancer. Peripheral blood, in roughly 6-milliliter volumes, was drawn at each of two time points. This clonotype was detected ten times or more. Trimming shortened V by 6 bases and J by 4 bases, and 10 bases separated the two germline ends. The CDR3 has 13 amino acids. Germline CDR1 and CDR2: LGHDT and YNNKEL (reference sequence). Template was genomic DNA; TCR beta CDR3 amplified in two multiplex PCR rounds. Primers (each specific to one TRBV or TRBJ gene) were used in first-round PCR. TCRdb ran MiXCR on the multiplex PCR reads and lists one entry per CDR3 protein. The sample contains around 16,000 distinct CDR3 sequences, less than 55% of which appear only once.

Sequenced here: PBMCs, sampled before or after stereotactic body radiation therapy (not recorded which). This sequence originates from a donor aged 50 or older with non-small cell lung cancer. The chain employs TRBV3-1 and TRBJ2-1; unclear D gene. The CDR3 bases are TGTGCCAGCAGGCTAGATGCGTACAATGAGCAGTTCTTC. Amino acid sequence: CASRLDAYNEQFF.